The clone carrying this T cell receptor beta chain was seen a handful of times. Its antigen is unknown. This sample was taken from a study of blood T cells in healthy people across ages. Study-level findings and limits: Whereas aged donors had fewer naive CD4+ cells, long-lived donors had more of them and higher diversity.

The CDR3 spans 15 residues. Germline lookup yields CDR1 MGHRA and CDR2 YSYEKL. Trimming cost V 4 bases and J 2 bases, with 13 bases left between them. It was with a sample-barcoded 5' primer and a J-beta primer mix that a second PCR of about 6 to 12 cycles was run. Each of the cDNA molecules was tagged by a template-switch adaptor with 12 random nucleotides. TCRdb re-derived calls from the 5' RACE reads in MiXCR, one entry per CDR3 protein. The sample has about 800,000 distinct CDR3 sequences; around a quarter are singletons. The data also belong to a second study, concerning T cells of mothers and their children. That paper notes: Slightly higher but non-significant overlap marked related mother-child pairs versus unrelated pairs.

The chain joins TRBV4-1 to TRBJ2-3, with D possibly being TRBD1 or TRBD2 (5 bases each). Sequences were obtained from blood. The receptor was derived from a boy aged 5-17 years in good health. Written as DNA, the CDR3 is TGCGCCAGCAGCCGAGATAGAGGGGACACAGATACGCAGTATTTT. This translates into CASSRDRGDTDTQYF.